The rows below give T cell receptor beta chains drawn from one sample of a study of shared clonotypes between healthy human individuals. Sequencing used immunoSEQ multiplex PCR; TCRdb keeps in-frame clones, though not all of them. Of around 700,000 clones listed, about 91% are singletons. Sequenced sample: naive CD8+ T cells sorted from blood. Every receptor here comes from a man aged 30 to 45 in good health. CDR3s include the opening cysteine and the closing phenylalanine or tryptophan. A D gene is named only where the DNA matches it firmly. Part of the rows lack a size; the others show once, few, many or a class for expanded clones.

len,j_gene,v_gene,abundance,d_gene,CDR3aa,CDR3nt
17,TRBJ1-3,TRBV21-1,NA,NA,CASSKRGQGSPGNTIYF,TGTGCCAGCAGCAAACGGGGACAGGGGAGCCCTGGAAACACCATATATTTT
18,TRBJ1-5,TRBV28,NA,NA,CANSFPSIRRVSNQPQHF,TGTGCCAACAGTTTCCCCTCCATCCGCAGGGTGAGCAATCAGCCCCAGCATTTT
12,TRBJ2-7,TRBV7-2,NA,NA,CASGQTSYEQYF,TGTGCCAGCGGGCAGACATCCTACGAGCAGTACTTC
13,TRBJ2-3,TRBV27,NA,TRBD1,CASTGQVADTQYF,TGTGCCAGCACCGGACAGGTCGCAGATACGCAGTATTTT
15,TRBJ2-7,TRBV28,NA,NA,CASSSQGTIEYEQYF,TGTGCCAGCAGTTCCCAGGGGACAATCGAATACGAGCAGTACTTC
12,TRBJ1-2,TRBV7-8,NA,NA,CASSLGARGYTF,TGTGCCAGCAGCTTAGGGGCTAGGGGCTACACCTTC
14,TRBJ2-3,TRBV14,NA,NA,CASSRLGPRDTQYF,TGTGCCAGCAGCCGATTAGGCCCTCGGGATACGCAGTATTTT
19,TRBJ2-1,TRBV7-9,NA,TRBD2,CASSLVGGPGLAEYNEQFF,TGTGCCAGCAGCTTAGTGGGTGGACCGGGACTAGCGGAATACAATGAGCAGTTCTTC
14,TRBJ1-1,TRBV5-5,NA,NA,CASSLGAGNTEAFF,TGTGCCAGCTCCCTCGGGGCAGGCAACACTGAAGCTTTCTTT
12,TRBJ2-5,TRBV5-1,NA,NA,CASSPQGEPQYF,TGCGCCAGCAGCCCGCAGGGAGAGCCCCAGTACTTC
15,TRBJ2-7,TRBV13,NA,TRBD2,CASSLGLGLANEQYF,TGTGCCAGCAGCTTAGGTCTCGGACTAGCGAACGAGCAGTACTTC
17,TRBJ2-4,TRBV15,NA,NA,CATSRELVDLGGNIQYF,TGTGCCACCAGCAGAGAGCTAGTGGACCTTGGAGGGAACATTCAGTACTTC
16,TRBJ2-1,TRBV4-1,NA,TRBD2,CASSQERGGRAGEQFF,TGCGCCAGCAGCCAAGAGAGGGGCGGGAGGGCCGGTGAGCAGTTCTTC
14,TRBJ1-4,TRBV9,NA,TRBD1,CASSVGRGNDGLFF,TGTGCCAGCAGCGTAGGCAGGGGGAATGATGGCCTGTTTTTT
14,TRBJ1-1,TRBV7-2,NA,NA,CASSPGILDTEAFF,TGTGCCAGCAGCCCAGGTATCTTGGACACTGAAGCTTTCTTT
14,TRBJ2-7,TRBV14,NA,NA,CASSQRQGGYEQYF,TGTGCCAGCAGCCAAAGACAGGGAGGCTACGAGCAGTACTTC
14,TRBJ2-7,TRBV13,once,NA,CASREGGGRGEQYF,TGTGCCAGCAGAGAGGGGGGCGGTCGGGGCGAGCAGTACTTC
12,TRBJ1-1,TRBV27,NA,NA,CASSSPGLQAFF,TGTGCCAGCAGTTCTCCAGGGCTCCAAGCTTTCTTT
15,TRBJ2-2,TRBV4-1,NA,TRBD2,CASSLSGANTGELFF,TGCGCCAGCAGCCTTAGCGGGGCGAACACCGGGGAGCTGTTTTTT
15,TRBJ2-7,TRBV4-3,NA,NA,CASSQDWDLSYEQYF,TGCGCCAGCAGCCAAGATTGGGACCTGAGCTACGAGCAGTACTTC
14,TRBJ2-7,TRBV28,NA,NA,CASSSPAAIYEQYF,TGTGCCAGCAGTTCACCAGCAGCCATCTACGAGCAGTACTTC
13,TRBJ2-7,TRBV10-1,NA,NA,CASSETGGYEQYF,TGCGCCAGCAGTGAGACCGGCGGCTACGAGCAGTACTTC
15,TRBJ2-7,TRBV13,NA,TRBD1,CASSLSQGVGYEQYF,TGTGCCAGCAGCTTATCCCAGGGGGTGGGGTACGAGCAGTACTTC
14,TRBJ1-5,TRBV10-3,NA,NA,CAISVRDSNQPQHF,TGTGCCATCAGTGTCAGGGATAGCAATCAGCCCCAGCATTTT
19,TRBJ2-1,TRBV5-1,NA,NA,CASSLAARGQHYSYNEQFF,TGCGCCAGCAGCTTGGCGGCCAGGGGCCAACATTACTCCTACAATGAGCAGTTCTTC
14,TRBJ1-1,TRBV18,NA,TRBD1,CASSRTGENTEAFF,TGTGCCAGCTCACGGACAGGGGAGAACACTGAAGCTTTCTTT
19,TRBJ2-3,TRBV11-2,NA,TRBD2,CASSLAAGLAESSTDTQYF,TGTGCCAGCAGCTTAGCCGCGGGACTAGCGGAGAGTAGCACAGATACGCAGTATTTT
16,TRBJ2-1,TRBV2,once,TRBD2,CASRTGLAGGRDEQFF,TGTGCCAGCAGGACGGGGCTAGCGGGAGGGCGCGATGAGCAGTTCTTC
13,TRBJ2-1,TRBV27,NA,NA,CASSYLASLEQFF,TGTGCCAGCAGTTACCTAGCCTCCCTTGAGCAGTTCTTC
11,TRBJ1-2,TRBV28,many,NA,CASSRSYGYTF,TGTGCCAGCAGTCGGAGCTATGGCTACACCTTC
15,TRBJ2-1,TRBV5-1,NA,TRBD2,CASSSRLALRYEQFF,TGCGCCAGCAGCTCGCGACTAGCGCTGCGGTATGAGCAGTTCTTC
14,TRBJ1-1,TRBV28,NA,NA,CASRDPDGPTEAFF,TGTGCCAGCAGAGACCCCGACGGTCCGACTGAAGCTTTCTTT
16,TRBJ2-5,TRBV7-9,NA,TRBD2,CASSRGLAGLQETQYF,TGTGCCAGCAGCCGGGGACTAGCGGGACTCCAAGAGACCCAGTACTTC
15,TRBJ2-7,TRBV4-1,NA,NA,CASSQDPGTSYEQYF,TGCGCCAGCAGCCAAGATCCGGGAACATCCTACGAGCAGTACTTC
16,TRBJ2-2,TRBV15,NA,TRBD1,CATSKGQGADTGELFF,TGTGCCACCAGCAAGGGACAGGGGGCGGACACCGGGGAGCTGTTTTTT
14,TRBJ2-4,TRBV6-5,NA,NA,CASSYSGPKNIQYF,TGTGCCAGCAGTTACTCGGGACCCAAAAACATTCAGTACTTC
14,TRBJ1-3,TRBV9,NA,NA,CASSVAGAGNTIYF,TGTGCCAGCAGCGTAGCAGGGGCCGGAAACACCATATATTTT
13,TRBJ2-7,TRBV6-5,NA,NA,CASSTQVHYEQYF,TGTGCCAGCAGTACCCAGGTCCACTACGAGCAGTACTTC
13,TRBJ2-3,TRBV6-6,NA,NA,CASSYGLPDTQYF,TGTGCCAGCAGTTACGGGCTGCCGGATACGCAGTATTTT
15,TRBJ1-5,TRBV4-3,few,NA,CASSQDWWGVQPQHF,TGCGCCAGCAGCCAAGATTGGTGGGGTGTGCAGCCCCAGCATTTT
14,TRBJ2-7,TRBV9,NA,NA,CASSARDSAYEQYF,TGTGCCAGCAGCGCCCGGGACTCAGCCTACGAGCAGTACTTC
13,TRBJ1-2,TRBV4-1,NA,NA,CASSQETVYGYTF,TGCGCCAGCAGCCAAGAGACAGTCTATGGCTACACCTTC
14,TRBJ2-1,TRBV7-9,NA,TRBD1,CASSPPDRVNEQFF,TGTGCCAGCAGCCCTCCTGACAGGGTCAATGAGCAGTTCTTC
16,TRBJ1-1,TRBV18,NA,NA,CASSPGDTMMNTEAFF,TGTGCCAGCTCACCCGGGGACACTATGATGAACACTGAAGCTTTCTTT
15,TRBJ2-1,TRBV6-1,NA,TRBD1,CASSRQGSSYNEQFF,TGTGCCAGCAGTCGACAGGGGAGCTCCTACAATGAGCAGTTCTTC
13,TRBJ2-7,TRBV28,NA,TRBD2,CASLGLADYEQYF,TGTGCCAGCCTGGGACTAGCGGACTACGAGCAGTACTTC
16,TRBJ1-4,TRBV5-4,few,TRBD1,CASSFTGEGTNEKLFF,TGTGCCAGCAGCTTTACAGGGGAGGGAACTAATGAAAAACTGTTTTTT
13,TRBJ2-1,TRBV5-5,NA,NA,CASSPDRYNEQFF,TGTGCCAGCAGCCCAGATCGATACAATGAGCAGTTCTTC
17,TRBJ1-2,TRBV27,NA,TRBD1,CASSLAPDRGFNYGYTF,TGTGCCAGCAGTTTAGCCCCGGACAGGGGGTTCAACTATGGCTACACCTTC